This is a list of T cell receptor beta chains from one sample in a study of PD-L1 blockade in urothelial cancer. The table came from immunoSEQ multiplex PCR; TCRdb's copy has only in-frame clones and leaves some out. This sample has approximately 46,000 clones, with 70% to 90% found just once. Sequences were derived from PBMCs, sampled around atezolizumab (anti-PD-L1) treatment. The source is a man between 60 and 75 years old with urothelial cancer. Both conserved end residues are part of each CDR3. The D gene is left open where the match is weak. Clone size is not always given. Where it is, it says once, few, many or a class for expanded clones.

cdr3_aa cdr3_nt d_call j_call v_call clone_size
CASGGYSNQPQHF TGTGCCAGCGGGGGCTATAGCAATCAGCCCCAGCATTTT - TRBJ1-5 TRBV6-1 -
CASSLRGTEAFF TGTGCCAGCAGCTTACGGGGAACTGAAGCTTTCTTT - TRBJ1-1 TRBV7-6 -
CASSEQGAPAQPQHF TGTGCCAGCAGCGAACAGGGGGCGCCTGCTCAGCCCCAGCATTTT TRBD1 TRBJ1-5 TRBV5-6 -
CASSLVVAPDTQYF TGTGCCAGCAGCTTAGTGGTGGCTCCAGATACGCAGTATTTT - TRBJ2-3 TRBV7-9 -
CASSRRGEDTQYF TGTGCCAGCAGCCGGCGGGGGGAAGATACGCAGTATTTT TRBD2 TRBJ2-3 TRBV5-6 -
CASSLRSLNTGELFF TGTGCCAGCAGCCTTCGGTCGCTGAACACCGGGGAGCTGTTTTTT - TRBJ2-2 TRBV7-2 -
CASSQGGFGSYNEQFF TGTGCCAGCAGCCAGGGGGGTTTTGGGTCCTACAATGAGCAGTTCTTC - TRBJ2-1 TRBV7-6 -
CSVAQGSTDTQYF TGCAGCGTTGCACAGGGGAGCACAGATACGCAGTATTTT TRBD1 TRBJ2-3 TRBV29-1 -
CAGQSYEQYF TGTGCCGGGCAGTCCTACGAGCAGTACTTC - TRBJ2-7 TRBV13 -
CASSLITAGLGSYTF TGTGCCAGCAGCTTAATCACAGCGGGCTTAGGTAGCTACACCTTC - TRBJ1-2 TRBV7-8 -
CASRADMGGYNEQFF TGTGCCAGCAGGGCTGATATGGGGGGCTACAATGAGCAGTTCTTC - TRBJ2-1 TRBV6-1 -
CASSPPQGLNTGELFF TGTGCCAGCTCACCACCGCAGGGACTGAACACCGGGGAGCTGTTTTTT - TRBJ2-2 TRBV18 -
CASSLVEGRNIQYF TGTGCCAGCAGCTTAGTCGAGGGTAGAAACATTCAGTACTTC - TRBJ2-4 TRBV7-9 -
CASSYQRSQPQHF TGTGCCAGCAGTTACCAGAGGAGTCAGCCCCAGCATTTT - TRBJ1-5 TRBV6-5 once
CASSVSGGRTDTQYF TGTGCCAGCAGCGTAAGCGGGGGGCGCACAGATACGCAGTATTTT TRBD2 TRBJ2-3 TRBV9 once
CATSQRLVGASTEAFF TGTGCCACCAGCCAGAGATTGGTGGGCGCGAGCACTGAAGCTTTCTTT - TRBJ1-1 TRBV15 -
CSGRQNMNTEAFF TGCAGCGGCCGACAAAACATGAACACTGAAGCTTTCTTT - TRBJ1-1 TRBV29-1 -
CASSEERGGIYEQYF TGTGCCAGCAGTGAAGAGAGGGGGGGGATATACGAGCAGTACTTC - TRBJ2-7 TRBV6-4 once
CASSSQGLAGNYEQYF TGTGCCAGCAGCTCACAGGGACTAGCGGGTAACTACGAGCAGTACTTC TRBD2 TRBJ2-7 TRBV7-2 -
CASSLQGANIGELFF TGTGCCAGCAGCTTACAGGGGGCTAATATCGGGGAGCTGTTTTTT TRBD1 TRBJ2-2 TRBV7-3 -
CATRRSGLSNQPQHF TGTGCCACCAGGAGATCGGGACTAAGCAATCAGCCCCAGCATTTT - TRBJ1-5 TRBV15 -
CASSQFCRVNREDTQYF TGCGCCAGCAGTCAATTTTGTCGGGTCAACCGGGAAGATACGCAGTATTTT - TRBJ2-3 TRBV23-1 -
CSVVTGHNYGYTF TGCAGCGTTGTTACAGGGCACAACTATGGCTACACCTTC - TRBJ1-2 TRBV29-1 -
CAWSSASGGYTQYF TGTGCCTGGAGTTCGGCCAGCGGGGGGTATACGCAGTATTTT TRBD2 TRBJ2-3 TRBV30 -
CSVTGSVGTSEAFF TGCAGCGTCACAGGGTCTGTTGGAACATCTGAAGCTTTCTTT - TRBJ1-1 TRBV29-1 -
CASSPGQGAAGANVLTF TGCGCCAGCAGCCCGGGACAGGGGGCAGCTGGGGCCAACGTCCTGACTTTC TRBD1 TRBJ2-6 TRBV5-1 few
CAWSGGPYGYTF TGTGCCTGGAGTGGGGGGCCTTATGGCTACACCTTC - TRBJ1-2 TRBV30 once
CASSPQGRDQPQHF TGCGCCAGCAGCCCACAGGGGCGCGATCAGCCCCAGCATTTT TRBD1 TRBJ1-5 TRBV5-1 -